This T cell receptor (beta chain) was obtained from a study of T-cell memory formation after mild COVID-19. This clonotype was seen a few times. The target antigen is unknown. Trimming removed 1 base at V and 4 bases at J, with 13 bases between. The CDR3 has 15 amino acids. From germline, CDR1 is SEHNR and CDR2 FQNEAQ (reference sequence). TCR alpha and TCR beta cDNA libraries carrying sample barcodes and UMIs came from 5'RACE with constant-segment primers. One entry per CDR3 protein, called by TCRdb with MiXCR from the 5' RACE reads. Of 280,000 or so distinct CDR3 sequences in the sample, over 7% were seen once. Study-level results: CD4+ contracting clones were mainly CM and EM; CD8+ ones, EMRA. Cross-reactive memory seemingly joined, as some responding clones were found in pre-infection memory. What remained unconfirmed was the SARS-CoV-2 specificity of second-wave clones peaking on day 37.

The receptor's source is a man aged 18-30 years who had mild COVID-19 (a few samples of this study predate the infection). Cell type and time point are not known. The chain couples TRBV7-9 to TRBJ1-2; no reliable D call. What was sequenced was PBMCs or a T cell subset sorted from them (not recorded which). This chain's CDR3 is CASSLVPGESYGYTF. In DNA, the CDR3 is TGTGCCAGCAGCTTAGTGCCTGGGGAAAGCTATGGCTACACCTTC.